These T cell receptor beta chains were read from a single sample in a study of blood T cell repertoires in COVID-19. Clones were sequenced by immunoSEQ multiplex PCR, and TCRdb holds only the in-frame ones, with some missing. The sample has around 30,000 clones, 75% seen once. Sequencing was carried out using peripheral blood. These receptors were obtained from a man aged 80 or over with active or convalescent COVID-19. Both conserved end residues are trimmed from each CDR3. Each record gives: V gene, clone size, CDR3 protein. The listing skips clone size in some rows; elsewhere it reads once, few, many or a size class.

>TRBV4-1|few
ASSQHGQATDTQY
>TRBV11-3|-
ASSFHGTSGDPRDEQY
>TRBV28|-
ASSFLANENIQY
>TRBV6-5|-
ASSRKRVQETQY
>TRBV11-3|-
ASSLATGIDGYT
>TRBV11-2|once
ASSTIAGVYNEQF
>TRBV12-3/TRBV12-4|-
ASSHGLSGELF
>TRBV11-2|once
ASSKQPEGSPLH
>TRBV12-3/TRBV12-4|-
ASSFGSTGELF
>TRBV2|-
ASSSGEFTVEQF
>TRBV28|-
ASSPTGQGITEAF
>TRBV28|-
ASRDRASYEQY
>TRBV7-2|-
ASRQTLAGVGEQY
>TRBV2|-
ASSPGTSVTDTQY
>TRBV6-5|once
ATIGSSNNSPLH
>TRBV28|-
ASKNQGARGTDTQY
>TRBV5-5|-
ASSLGTGTGNTEAF
>TRBV7-4|-
ASSLKVEGPINQPQH
>TRBV5-1|-
ASSLSIGTEAF
>TRBV29-1|-
SVSYRGLEKLF
>TRBV3-1/TRBV3-2|once
ASSLAGVEQF
>TRBV19|-
ASSSGDSQWSNQPQH
>TRBV10-3|-
AISESIFQGTNTEAF
>TRBV6-5|-
ATARGREGNTIY
>TRBV7-9|once
ASSRFGQDGYT
>TRBV5-1|-
ASSLADWTSGSGAYEQY
>TRBV5-6|-
ASSSFRGQETQY
>TRBV7-9|medium-sized
ASSLGLRGADEKLF
>TRBV19|once
ASSIRGRGANVLT
>TRBV27|once
ASRRTGDNEQF
>TRBV7-9|-
ASSLAGPLEAF
>TRBV18|-
ASSQDRPSMDVNVLT
>TRBV6-2/TRBV6-3|few
ASSYFSRREQGDTQY
>TRBV7-9|-
ASSSQGAGELF
>TRBV28|-
ASSFGPSGSGEQF
>TRBV6-5|-
ASSYPIQGYNEQF
>TRBV15|-
ATSRDRGGDEQY
>TRBV5-6|-
ASSLALAGSYNEQF
>TRBV19|-
ASSMTGFYEQY
>TRBV10-2|-
ASSVDRGSYGYT
>TRBV5-1|-
ASSFLGGSGNEKLF